This TCR beta chain was documented in a study of OX40 agonist ivuxolimab in advanced cancers. Notes on the study in general: Some of the lowest clonal expansion was seen in partial responders at 0.1-3.0 mg/kg.

Here immunoSEQ multiplex PCR was the method, and the copy in TCRdb shows in-frame clones only, minus some. The table lists tens of thousands of clones, roughly 87% of them singletons. Trimming took 3 bases from V and 5 from J, leaving 13 bases between them. The CDR3 spans 14 residues. The germline V gene encodes CDR1 MRHNA and CDR2 SNTAGT. With respect to this clone: What it recognizes is unknown.

The TCR comes from an adult with an advanced solid tumor such as melanoma, head and neck, liver or kidney cancer. The input for sequencing was CD4+ or CD8+ T cells sorted from blood, taken in a trial of the OX40 agonist ivuxolimab. The J gene is TRBJ1-1, the V gene TRBV6-4; D perhaps matches TRBD1 (5 bases). The DNA for the CDR3 is TGTGCCAGCAGTGAGGGGGGTCGGGGAACTGAAGCTTTCTTT. Amino acids: CASSEGGRGTEAFF.